One and the same sample provided the 20 T cell receptor beta chains below, sequenced in a study of T cell responses to AZD1222 COVID-19 vaccine. Sequenced by immunoSEQ multiplex PCR; TCRdb stores in-frame clones only, minus some. Of fewer than 150,000 clones in the sample, 88% were seen once. The sample was peripheral blood, taken 28 days after the second AZD1222 dose. These receptors all come from an adult who received the AZD1222 COVID-19 vaccine.

The chain joins TRBV7-9 to TRBJ1-4; 7 nucleotides match TRBD1. Germline-derived CDR1 and CDR2 are SEHNR and FQNEAQ (reference sequence). The length of the CDR3 is 16 residues. V was clipped by 0 bases and J by 7 bases; unmatched bases: 8. Here the CDR3 DNA reads TGTGCCAGCAGCTTAGCCGAGGGGGCTTTGGGTGAAAAACTGTTTTTT. Its translation: CASSLAEGALGEKLFF.

This chain links TRBV12-3 or TRBV12-4 with TRBJ1-2; 8 nucleotides line up with TRBD1. The CDR3 is 13 amino acids. V shed 8 bases and J 1 base; nucleotides not matched to a gene: 3. In DNA, the CDR3 is TGTGCCAGCTACAGGGGGTTTAACTATGGCTACACCTTC. Protein product: CASYRGFNYGYTF.

The chain has TRBV7-2 and TRBJ1-1; D ambiguous. The CDR3 loop spans 13 amino acids. Germline CDR1 is SGHTA and CDR2 is FQGNSA. Trimming took 3 bases from V and 5 from J, leaving 10 bases between them. CDR3 sequence reads: CASSFPVRTEAFF. CDR3 sequence (DNA): TGTGCCAGCAGCTTCCCGGTGAGGACTGAAGCTTTCTTT.

The V gene is TRBV27, the J gene TRBJ2-6; D is unresolved. Per germline, CDR1 MNHEY and CDR2 SMNVEV (reference sequence). There are 14 residues in the CDR3. Trimming left V 5 bases short and J 0 bases short, with 5 bases between. In nucleotides, the CDR3 is TGTGCCAGCAGTGACTTCTCTGGGGCCAACGTCCTGACTTTC. Protein product: CASSDFSGANVLTF.

This clone was seen just once. The chain links TRBV6-4 to TRBJ1-2, with 9 bases matching TRBD1. Germline values: CDR1 MRHNA, CDR2 SNTAGT. J lost 6 bases, V lost 4 bases, and 3 bases had no gene match. The CDR3 loop spans 13 amino acids. In nucleotides, the CDR3 is TGTGCCAGCAGTGCTACAGGGGGCGATGGCTACACCTTC. Encoded protein: CASSATGGDGYTF.

The chain links TRBV4-3 to TRBJ1-1; a weak D match, TRBD1 (5 bases). Germline V gene sequence: CDR1 LGHNA, CDR2 YSLEER. The CDR3 contains 15 residues. Trimming took 0 bases from V and 1 from J, leaving 9 bases between them. CDR3 nucleotide sequence: TGCGCCAGCAGCCAAGAACGGGGGTGGAACACTGAAGCTTTCTTT. Its translation: CASSQERGWNTEAFF.

The rearrangement links TRBV12-3 or TRBV12-4 to TRBJ1-1; possible D gene TRBD1, 5 bases. Trimming removed 3 bases at V and 7 bases at J, with 12 bases between. The CDR3 length is 13 residues. The CDR3 reads CASSLQGVGEAFF. The CDR3 nucleotides are TGTGCCAGCAGTTTGCAAGGGGTGGGTGAAGCTTTCTTT.

The chain carries TRBV7-9 and TRBJ1-3, with TRBD1 as a possible D gene (5 bases). The V gene's germline CDR1 is SEHNR and CDR2 FQNEAQ (reference sequence). Trimming took 1 base from V and 2 from J, leaving 15 bases between them. The CDR3 length is 17 residues. The CDR3 DNA reads as TGTGCCAGCAGCTTAGGGCAGAGGGGTGAGACTGGAAACACCATATATTTT. Amino acid sequence: CASSLGQRGETGNTIYF.

V is TRBV11-3 and J is TRBJ2-7, with no clear D. V lost 0 bases and J 5 bases, leaving 2 bases between the germline ends. The CDR3 contains 11 residues. Germline CDR1 and CDR2: SGHNT and YENEEA. The CDR3 protein is CASSLDNEQYF. As DNA, the CDR3 is TGTGCCAGCAGCTTAGACAACGAGCAGTACTTC.

This clone showed up just a few times. This CDR3 reads CASSIEGGPARTEAFF. The CDR3 nucleotides are TGTGCCAGCAGCATAGAAGGGGGGCCGGCACGGACTGAAGCTTTCTTT. The chain recombines TRBV7-3 with TRBJ1-1; D is possibly TRBD1 (6 bases). The germline CDR1 and CDR2 sequences are SGHTA and FQGTGA. V shed 5 bases and J shed 5 bases, with 21 bases lying between them. The CDR3 loop spans 16 amino acids.

This clone was found once. The chain recombines TRBV13 with TRBJ2-4; a possible D gene is TRBD2 (6 bases). Germline V gene sequence: CDR1 PRHDT, CDR2 FYEKMQ (reference sequence). The CDR3 length is 14 residues. The ends were cut back, 0 bases at V and 5 bases at J, with 8 bases in the middle. CDR3 in amino acids: CASSLGGGENIQYF. CDR3 in DNA: TGTGCCAGCAGCTTAGGCGGGGGAGAAAACATTCAGTACTTC.

The chain links TRBV18 to TRBJ1-5; TRBD1 agrees at 9 bases. Germline V gene lookup returns CDR1 KGHSH and CDR2 LQKENI. V dropped 3 bases and J dropped 7; count of bases not matched to a gene: 4. This CDR3 region has 14 residues. The CDR3 DNA sequence: TGTGCCAGCTCACCGGACAGGGGAGGGCAGCCCCAGCATTTT. Its translation: CASSPDRGGQPQHF. Full variable domain (outside the CDR3, taken from reference TRBV18 and TRBJ1-5): NAGVMQNPRHLVRRRGQEARLRCSPMKGHSHVYWYRQLPEEGLKFMVYLQKENIIDESGMPKERFSAEFPKEGPSILRIQQVVRGDSAAYFCASSPDRGGQPQHFGDGTRLSIL.

The J gene is TRBJ1-1, the V gene TRBV14; D unclear. Trimming cost V 4 bases and J 5 bases, with 8 bases left between them. This CDR3 has 12 residues. Looked up from germline, CDR1 is SGHDN and CDR2 is FVKESK. The CDR3 DNA is TGTGCCAGCAGCCCAGTGGGTACTGAAGCTTTCTTT. The encoded protein is CASSPVGTEAFF.

This chain connects TRBV7-3 to TRBJ2-3, with unresolved D. This CDR3 is built from 14 residues. In germline, CDR1 is SGHTA, CDR2 FQGTGA. Deletions cut 5 bases from V and 0 bases from J, with 9 bases between. The CDR3 coding sequence is TGTGCCAGCAGCCCCCGCCGGAGCACAGATACGCAGTATTTT. Translation gives CASSPRRSTDTQYF.

The chain combines TRBV30 with TRBJ1-1; maybe TRBD1 (5 bases). Germline loops: CDR1 GTSNPN, CDR2 SVGIG (reference sequence). The V and J ends lost 0 bases and 0 bases respectively, with 11 bases between them. The CDR3 loop spans 15 amino acids. CDR3 nucleotides: TGTGCCTGGAGTGTCCCGACAGCCTTGAACACTGAAGCTTTCTTT. Its protein product is CAWSVPTALNTEAFF.

The rearrangement links TRBV19 to TRBJ1-5; D gene uncertain. The V end was cut by 3 bases, the J end by 3 bases, with 6 bases between. The CDR3 has 13 residues. Germline values: CDR1 LNHDA, CDR2 SQIVND (reference sequence). The CDR3 protein is CASSIQSNQPQHF. For the CDR3, the DNA is TGTGCCAGTAGTATCCAATCCAATCAGCCCCAGCATTTT.

The genes are TRBV6-1 and TRBJ2-1; D not certain. The CDR3 is made up of 12 amino acids. Trimming cost V 2 bases and J 11 bases, with 10 bases left between them. The germline CDR1 and CDR2 sequences are MNHNS and SASEGT. CDR3 nucleotide sequence: TGTGCCAGCAGTGAACTTAAGGAGAAGCAGTTCTTC. It translates to CASSELKEKQFF.

V usage is TRBV4-3 and J usage is TRBJ1-5, with a possible D match to TRBD1 (6 bases). CDR3 length: 16 residues. The V gene's germline CDR1 is LGHNA and CDR2 YSLEER. Trimming pared 0 bases from V and 5 bases from J, leaving 14 bases between. The CDR3 is CASSQDWGRGHQPQHF. The CDR3 region has the DNA TGCGCCAGCAGCCAAGACTGGGGACGGGGGCATCAGCCCCAGCATTTT.

This chain connects TRBV7-9 to TRBJ2-7; 14 bases fit TRBD2. This CDR3 is built from 15 residues. V was pared by 5 bases and J by 9 bases, with 9 bases of the junction left unmatched. Germline loops: CDR1 SEHNR, CDR2 FQNEAQ (reference sequence). CDR3 nucleotide sequence: TGTGCCAGCAGCGGAGGACTAGCGGGAGGCAACCCGCAGTACTTC. It translates to CASSGGLAGGNPQYF.

V gene TRBV4-2 combines with J gene TRBJ1-3; tentatively, D is TRBD1 (6 bases). Germline values: CDR1 LGHNA, CDR2 YNFKEQ. This CDR3 spans 18 amino acids. The V gene lost 0 bases and the J gene lost 1 base, with 16 bases spanning the gap. The CDR3 sequence is CASSQEPGAVRSGNTIYF. For the CDR3, the DNA is TGTGCCAGCAGCCAAGAACCGGGGGCAGTGAGATCTGGAAACACCATATATTTT.